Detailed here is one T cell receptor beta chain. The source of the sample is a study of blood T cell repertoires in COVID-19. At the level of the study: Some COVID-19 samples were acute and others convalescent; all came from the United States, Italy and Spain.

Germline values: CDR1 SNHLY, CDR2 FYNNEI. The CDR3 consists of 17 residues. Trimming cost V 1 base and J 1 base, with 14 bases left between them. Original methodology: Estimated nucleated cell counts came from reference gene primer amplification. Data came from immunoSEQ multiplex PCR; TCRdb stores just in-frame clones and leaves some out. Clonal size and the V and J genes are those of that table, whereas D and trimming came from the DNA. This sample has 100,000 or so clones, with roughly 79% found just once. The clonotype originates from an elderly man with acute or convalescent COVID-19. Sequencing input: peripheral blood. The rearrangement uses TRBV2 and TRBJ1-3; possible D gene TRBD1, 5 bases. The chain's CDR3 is CASSEGPGGKSGNTIYF. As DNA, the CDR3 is TGTGCCAGCAGTGAAGGACCGGGGGGAAAGTCTGGAAACACCATATATTTT.